This T cell receptor (beta chain) was observed in a study of identical twins. This CDR3 comprises 14 residues. V was pared by 6 bases and J by 14 bases, with 20 bases between. TCRdb independently ran MiXCR on the 5' RACE reads; one entry per CDR3 protein. The sample holds hundreds of thousands of distinct CDR3 sequences, 18% seen once. As for this clonotype: What it recognizes is unknown.

Study-wide points: Out-of-frame TCR alpha sharing in monozygotic twins exceeded recombination model predictions.

This sample also appeared in a second study, on T cells expressing NK-cell markers. From that study: It was sorted CD3+CD56-NKG2C+, CD3+CD56+NKG2C- and CD3+CD56+NKG2C+ T cells that provided the TCR beta repertoires. These clonotypes additionally ranked first within the CD3+CD56-NKG2C+ fraction of a few donors.

The rearrangement uses TRBV12-3 or TRBV12-4 and TRBJ1-6; D unclear. The sequenced sample was PBMCs. The clonotype was recovered from a young woman in good health. The CDR3, as DNA: TGTGCCAGCAGCGCCCAGAACGGGGTCGCTACCCTCCACTTT. Translating gives CASSAQNGVATLHF.